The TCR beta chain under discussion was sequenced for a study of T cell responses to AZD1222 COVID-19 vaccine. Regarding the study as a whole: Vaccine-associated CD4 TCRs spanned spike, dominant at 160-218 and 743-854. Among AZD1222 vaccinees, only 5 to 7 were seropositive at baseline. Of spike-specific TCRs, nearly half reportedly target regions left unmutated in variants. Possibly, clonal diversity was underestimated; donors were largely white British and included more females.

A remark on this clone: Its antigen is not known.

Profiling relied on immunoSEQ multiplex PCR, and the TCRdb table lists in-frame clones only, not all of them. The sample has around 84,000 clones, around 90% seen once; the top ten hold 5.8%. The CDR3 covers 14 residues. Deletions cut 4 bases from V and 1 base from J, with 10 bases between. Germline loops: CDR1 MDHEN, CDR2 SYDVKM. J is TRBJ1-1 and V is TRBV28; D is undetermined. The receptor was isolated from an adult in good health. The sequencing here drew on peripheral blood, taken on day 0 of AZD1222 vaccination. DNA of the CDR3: TGTGCCAGCAGTTATGGCAGCTCGAACACTGAAGCTTTCTTT. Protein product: CASSYGSSNTEAFF.